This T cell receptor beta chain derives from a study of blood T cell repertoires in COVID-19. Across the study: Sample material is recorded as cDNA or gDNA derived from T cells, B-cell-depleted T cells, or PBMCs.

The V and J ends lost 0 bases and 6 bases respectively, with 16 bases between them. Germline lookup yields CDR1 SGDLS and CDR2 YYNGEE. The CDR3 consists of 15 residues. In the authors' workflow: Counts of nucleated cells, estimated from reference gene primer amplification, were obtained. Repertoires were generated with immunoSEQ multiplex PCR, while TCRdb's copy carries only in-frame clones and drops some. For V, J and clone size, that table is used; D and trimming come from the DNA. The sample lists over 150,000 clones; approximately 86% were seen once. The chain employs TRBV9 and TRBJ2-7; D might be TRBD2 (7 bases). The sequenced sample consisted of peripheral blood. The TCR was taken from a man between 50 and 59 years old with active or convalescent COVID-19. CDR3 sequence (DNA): TGTGCCAGCAGCGTAGGGTGGGGGGGCGATAGCGAGCAGTACTTC. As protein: CASSVGWGGDSEQYF.